The 4 T cell receptor beta chains reported below all come from one sample, sequenced in a study of T cell repertoires in ileal Crohn's disease. The table came from immunoSEQ multiplex PCR; TCRdb's copy has only in-frame clones and leaves some out. The data contain thousands of clones, approximately 84% of them singletons. Sample: ileal tissue. These receptors all come from an adult with Crohn's disease.

This chain connects TRBV13 to TRBJ2-7; a weak D match, TRBD2 (6 bases). The CDR3 runs 15 residues. The ends were cut back, 4 bases at V and 0 bases at J, with 13 bases in the middle. CDR1 and CDR2 (germline): PRHDT, FYEKMQ (reference sequence). The CDR3 here is CASSWKGSGSYEQYF. The CDR3 nucleotides are TGTGCCAGCAGCTGGAAGGGTAGCGGCTCCTACGAGCAGTACTTC.

The chain is built from TRBV18 and TRBJ2-1; D not resolved. Germline CDR1 is KGHSH and CDR2 is LQKENI. This CDR3 has 12 residues. Trimming pared 4 bases from V and 7 bases from J, leaving 8 bases between. This chain's CDR3 is CASSLEWNEQFF. The CDR3 region has the DNA TGTGCCAGCTCACTCGAGTGGAATGAGCAGTTCTTC.

The chain couples TRBV7-3 to TRBJ2-3; D uncertain. CDR1 and CDR2 (germline): SGHTA, FQGTGA. Trimming took off 8 bases at V and 5 bases at J, with 11 bases between the two ends. The CDR3 consists of 12 residues. This CDR3 is CASGVAGDTQYF. In DNA, the CDR3 is TGTGCCAGCGGGGTAGCTGGAGATACGCAGTATTTT.

A single count supports this clone. The chain carries TRBV19 and TRBJ2-7, with TRBD2 identical over 10 bases. Germline CDR1 LNHDA, CDR2 SQIVND (reference sequence). Trimming took 4 bases from V and 6 from J; bases not matched to a gene: 6. The length of the CDR3 is 14 residues. The CDR3 spells CASSTPGLAREQYF. The CDR3, as DNA: TGTGCCAGTAGTACGCCGGGACTAGCGCGCGAGCAGTACTTC.